Below are 16 T cell receptor beta chains sequenced from a single sample in a study of blood T cell repertoires in COVID-19. Repertoires were generated with immunoSEQ multiplex PCR, while TCRdb's copy carries only in-frame clones and drops some. Of some 700,000 clones listed, 75% to 90% are singletons. The specimen was peripheral blood. The receptor source for this set is a woman aged 18 to 35 with acute or convalescent COVID-19.

The gene calls are TRBV5-1 and TRBJ2-5; TRBD2 aligns across 15 bases. V lost 0 bases, J lost 1 base, and 4 bases stayed unmatched. CDR3 length equals 18 residues. The germline gives CDR1 SGHRS, CDR2 YFSETQ. The CDR3 sequence: CASSLGGTSGGFQETQYF. In DNA form, the CDR3 reads TGCGCCAGCAGCTTGGGAGGGACTAGCGGGGGGTTCCAAGAGACCCAGTACTTC.

This clone was seen only a few times. The genes are TRBV19 and TRBJ1-3; D is ambiguous. The germline CDR1 and CDR2 sequences are LNHDA and SQIVND (reference sequence). This CDR3 has 13 amino acids. The germline V and J ends were trimmed by 7 bases and 2 bases, with 9 bases remaining between them. CDR3 in DNA: TGTGCCAGTATGGCCGTGGCTGGAAACACCATATATTTT. It codes for CASMAVAGNTIYF.

Comment on this clone: The sample has other DNA sequences that encode this CDR3 too. The CDR3 region is CASSLTGYNEQFF. The DNA of the CDR3 is TGCGCCAGCAGCTTGACGGGATACAATGAGCAGTTCTTC. This chain uses TRBV5-1 with TRBJ2-1, with a tentative D call TRBD2 (5 bases). In germline, CDR1 is SGHRS, CDR2 YFSETQ. With 1 base removed from V and 4 bases from J, the gap between germline ends came to 6 bases. The CDR3 contains 13 residues.

The rearrangement links TRBV28 to TRBJ1-3; D not certain. The CDR3 spans 14 residues. V lost 6 bases and J 0 bases, leaving 9 bases between the germline ends. Germline CDR1 and CDR2: MDHEN and SYDVKM. For the CDR3, the DNA is TGTGCCAGCAGCCTCCGTAACTCTGGAAACACCATATATTTT. Translated, it gives CASSLRNSGNTIYF.

The genes are TRBV3-1 (or the pseudogene TRBV3-2) and TRBJ2-1; 12 nucleotides line up with TRBD2. CDR3 size: 18 residues. Germline CDR1 LGHDT, CDR2 YNNKEL (reference sequence). V was clipped by 3 bases and J by 1 base; unmatched bases: 7. The CDR3 sequence: CASSQVASGGASYNEQFF. The CDR3 nucleotides read TGTGCCAGCAGCCAGGTGGCTAGCGGGGGGGCGTCCTACAATGAGCAGTTCTTC.

The chain uses TRBV25-1 and TRBJ2-3, with a possible D match to TRBD1 (5 bases). The CDR3 covers 16 residues. Germline V gene sequence: CDR1 MGHDK, CDR2 SYGVNS. Trimming cost V 1 base and J 0 bases, with 11 bases left between them. In nucleotides, the CDR3 is TGTGCCAGCAGTGAATTCGACAGACCTAGCACAGATACGCAGTATTTT. This sequence encodes CASSEFDRPSTDTQYF.

V and J are TRBV5-1 and TRBJ1-2, with D possibly TRBD1 on 5 matching bases. V lost 2 bases to trimming and J lost 2 bases, with 7 bases between them. The CDR3 spans 13 residues. The germline V gene has CDR1 SGHRS and CDR2 YFSETQ. CDR3 protein: CASSFDRNYGYTF. The CDR3 DNA sequence: TGCGCCAGCAGCTTCGACAGAAACTATGGCTACACCTTC.

This clone has just one count. The J gene is TRBJ2-5, the V gene TRBV3-1 (or the pseudogene TRBV3-2); TRBD2 aligns across 9 bases. The CDR3 has 16 residues. Looked up from germline, CDR1 is LGHDT and CDR2 is YNNKEL (reference sequence). Germline trimming cut 2 bases from V and 9 bases from J; bases unmatched to any gene: 13. The CDR3 here is CASSQLVAGDVGAQYF. CDR3 nucleotide sequence: TGTGCCAGCAGCCAACTTGTAGCGGGGGACGTCGGGGCCCAGTACTTC.

J is TRBJ1-6 and V is TRBV25-1, with TRBD1 as a possible D gene (6 bases). In germline, CDR1 is MGHDK, CDR2 SYGVNS. CDR3 length equals 15 residues. Trimming took 6 bases from V and 10 from J, leaving 19 bases between them. CDR3 coding DNA: TGTGCCAGCAGAGAACAGGGATCGAAGGGGTCACCCCTCCACTTT. This codes for CASREQGSKGSPLHF.

The CDR3 here is CASSEARVDYGYTF. CDR3 nucleotides: TGTGCCAGCAGTGAAGCACGGGTGGACTATGGCTACACCTTC. The chain recombines TRBV6-1 with TRBJ1-2, with no clear D. This CDR3 has 14 amino acids. Germline CDR1 is MNHNS and CDR2 is SASEGT. V gave up 0 bases and J gave up 3 bases, with 8 bases separating them.

The V and J genes are TRBV9 and TRBJ1-1; D possibly corresponds to TRBD1 (6 bases). CDR3 length: 14 amino acids. Germline assignment: CDR1 SGDLS and CDR2 YYNGEE. The V and J ends lost 4 bases and 8 bases respectively, with 18 bases between them. The CDR3 loop is CASSFRGQRGEAFF. In DNA, the CDR3 is TGTGCCAGCAGCTTCCGCGGACAGAGGGGAGAAGCTTTCTTT.

In DNA form, the CDR3 reads TGTGCCAGCAGTGGGAGGACAGGGGGCGAGACCCAGTACTTC. It yields the protein CASSGRTGGETQYF. The rearrangement joins TRBV2 to TRBJ2-5, with 11 bases that match TRBD1. J was trimmed by 5 bases and V by 4 bases; bases with no gene match: 3. The germline CDR1 and CDR2 sequences are SNHLY and FYNNEI. This CDR3 has 14 residues.

This clone appeared a single time. V is TRBV5-1 and J is TRBJ2-7; perhaps TRBD1 as D (5 bases). CDR1 and CDR2 from the germline V gene are SGHRS and YFSETQ. The CDR3 runs to 14 residues. Trimming pared 0 bases from V and 3 bases from J, leaving 10 bases between. CDR3 DNA sequence: TGCGCCAGCAGCTTGGACAGGTCTTACTACGAGCAGTACTTC. Amino acids: CASSLDRSYYEQYF.

This sequence joins TRBV2 and TRBJ1-5, with 8 nucleotides matching TRBD1. Trimming cost V 10 bases and J 4 bases; bases outside gene matches: 6. The CDR3 extends over 13 amino acids. The germline gives CDR1 SNHLY, CDR2 FYNNEI. The CDR3, as DNA: TGTGCCACCAGACAGGGGCTAAATCAGCCCCAGCATTTT. It is translated as CATRQGLNQPQHF. Complete variable domain (other parts from reference TRBV2 and TRBJ1-5): EPEVTQTPSHQVTQMGQEVILRCVPISNHLYFYWYRQILGQKVEFLVSFYNNEISEKSEIFDDQFSVERPDGSNFTLKIRSTKLEDSAMYFCATRQGLNQPQHFGDGTRLSIL.

Notes on this clone: Within the sample, other DNA sequences also encode this same CDR3. The rearrangement joins TRBV11-2 to TRBJ1-2, with a tentative D call TRBD1 (6 bases). Looked up from germline, CDR1 is SGHAT and CDR2 is FQNNGV. The CDR3 is made up of 13 amino acids. V was trimmed by 5 bases and J by 4 bases, leaving 11 bases between them. The CDR3 DNA reads TGTGCCAGCAGCCCGGACAGAGTCTATGGCTACACCTTC. Translating gives CASSPDRVYGYTF. The full variable domain, rest sourced from reference TRBV11-2 and TRBJ1-2, is EAGVAQSPRYKIIEKRQSVAFWCNPISGHATLYWYQQILGQGPKLLIQFQNNGVVDDSQLPKDRFSAERLKGVDSTLKIQPAKLEDSAVYLCASSPDRVYGYTFGSGTRLTVV.

The count of this clone is one. The V gene is TRBV20-1, the J gene TRBJ2-1; 9 bases agree with TRBD1. Germline CDR1 DFQATT, CDR2 SNEGSKA (reference sequence). With V trimmed by 3 bases and J by 12 bases, 0 bases remained unmatched. This CDR3 spans 10 amino acids. The CDR3 DNA sequence: TGCAGTGCTAGGGACAGGGGGCAGTTCTTC. Residues: CSARDRGQFF.